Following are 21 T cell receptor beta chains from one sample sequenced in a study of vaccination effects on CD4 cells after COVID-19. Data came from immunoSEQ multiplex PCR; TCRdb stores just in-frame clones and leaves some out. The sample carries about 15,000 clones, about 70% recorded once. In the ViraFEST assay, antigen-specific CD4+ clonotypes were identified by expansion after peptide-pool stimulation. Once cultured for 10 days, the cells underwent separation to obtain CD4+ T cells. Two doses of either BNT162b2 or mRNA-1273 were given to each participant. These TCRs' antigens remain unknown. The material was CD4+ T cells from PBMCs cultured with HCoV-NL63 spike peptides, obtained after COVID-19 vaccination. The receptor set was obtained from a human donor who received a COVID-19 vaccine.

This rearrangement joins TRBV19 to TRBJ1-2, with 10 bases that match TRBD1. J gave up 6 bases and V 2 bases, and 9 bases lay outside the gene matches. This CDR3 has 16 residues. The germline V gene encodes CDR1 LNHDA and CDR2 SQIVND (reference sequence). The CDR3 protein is CASSISGTGALDGYTF. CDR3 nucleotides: TGTGCCAGTAGTATATCGGGGACAGGGGCTCTGGATGGCTACACCTTC.

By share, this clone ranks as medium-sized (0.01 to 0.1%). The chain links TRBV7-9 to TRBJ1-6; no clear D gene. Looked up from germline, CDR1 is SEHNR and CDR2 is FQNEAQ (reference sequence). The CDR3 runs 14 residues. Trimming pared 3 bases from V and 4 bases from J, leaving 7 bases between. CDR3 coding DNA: TGTGCCAGCAGCTTGGGGAATTATAATTCACCCCTCCACTTT. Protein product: CASSLGNYNSPLHF.

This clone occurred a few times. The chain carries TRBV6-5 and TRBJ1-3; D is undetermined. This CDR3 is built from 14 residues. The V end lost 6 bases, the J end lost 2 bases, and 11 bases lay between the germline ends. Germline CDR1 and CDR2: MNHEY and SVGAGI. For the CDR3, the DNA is TGTGCCAGCAGCCGAGCAGGAACTGGAAACACCATATATTTT. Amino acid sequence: CASSRAGTGNTIYF.

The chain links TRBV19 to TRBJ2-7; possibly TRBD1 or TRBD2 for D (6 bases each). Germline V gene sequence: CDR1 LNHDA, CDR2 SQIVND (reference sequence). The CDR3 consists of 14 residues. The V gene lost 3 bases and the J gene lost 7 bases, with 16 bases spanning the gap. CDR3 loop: CASSMAGQIYEQYF. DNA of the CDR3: TGTGCCAGTAGTATGGCGGGACAAATTTATGAGCAGTACTTC.

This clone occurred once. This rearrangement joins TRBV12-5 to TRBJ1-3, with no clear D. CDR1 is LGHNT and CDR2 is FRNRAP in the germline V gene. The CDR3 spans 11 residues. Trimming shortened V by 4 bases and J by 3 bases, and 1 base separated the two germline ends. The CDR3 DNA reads TGTGCTAGTGGTTATGGAAACACCATATATTTT. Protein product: CASGYGNTIYF.

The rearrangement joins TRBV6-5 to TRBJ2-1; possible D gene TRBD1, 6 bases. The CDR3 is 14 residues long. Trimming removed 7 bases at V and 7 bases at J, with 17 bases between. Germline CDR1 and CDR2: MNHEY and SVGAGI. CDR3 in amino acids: CASTPPQGLNEQFF. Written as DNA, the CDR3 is TGTGCCAGCACCCCACCACAGGGCCTTAATGAGCAGTTCTTC.

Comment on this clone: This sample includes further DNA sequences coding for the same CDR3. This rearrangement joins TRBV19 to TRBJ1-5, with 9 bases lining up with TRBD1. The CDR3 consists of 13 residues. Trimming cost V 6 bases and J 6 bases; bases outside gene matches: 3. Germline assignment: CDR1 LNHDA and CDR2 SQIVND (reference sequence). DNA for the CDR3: TGTGCCAGTAGGGACAGGGGAAGTCAGCCCCAGCATTTT. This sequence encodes CASRDRGSQPQHF.

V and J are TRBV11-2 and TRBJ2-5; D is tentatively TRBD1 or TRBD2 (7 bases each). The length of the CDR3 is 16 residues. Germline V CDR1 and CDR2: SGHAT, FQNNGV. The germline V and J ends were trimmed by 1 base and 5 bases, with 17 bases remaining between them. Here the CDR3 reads CASSLVRGGFVETQYF. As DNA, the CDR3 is TGTGCCAGCAGCTTAGTCAGGGGGGGGTTCGTGGAGACCCAGTACTTC.

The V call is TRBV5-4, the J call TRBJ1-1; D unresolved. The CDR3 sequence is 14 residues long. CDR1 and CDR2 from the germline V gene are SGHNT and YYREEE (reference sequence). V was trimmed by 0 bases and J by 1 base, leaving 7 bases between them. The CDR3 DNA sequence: TGTGCCAGCAGCTTGGAGCTTCAGAACACTGAAGCTTTCTTT. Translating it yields CASSLELQNTEAFF.

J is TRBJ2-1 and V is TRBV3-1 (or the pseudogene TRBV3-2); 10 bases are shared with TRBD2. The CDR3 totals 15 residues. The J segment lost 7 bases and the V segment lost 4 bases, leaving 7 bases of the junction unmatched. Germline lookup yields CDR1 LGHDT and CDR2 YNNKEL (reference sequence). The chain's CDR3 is CASSRPVAGGNEQFF. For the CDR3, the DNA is TGTGCCAGCAGCCGCCCAGTAGCGGGGGGAAATGAGCAGTTCTTC.

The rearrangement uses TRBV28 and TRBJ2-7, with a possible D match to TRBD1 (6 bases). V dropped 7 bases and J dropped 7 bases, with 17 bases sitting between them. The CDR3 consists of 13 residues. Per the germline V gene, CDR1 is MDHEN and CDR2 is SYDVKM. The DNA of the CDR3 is TGTGCCAGCACCCGGGACACCTCAGGGGAGCAGTACTTC. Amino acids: CASTRDTSGEQYF. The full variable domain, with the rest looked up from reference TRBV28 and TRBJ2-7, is DVKVTQSSRYLVKRTGEKVFLECVQDMDHENMFWYRQDPGLGLRLIYFSYDVKMKEKGDIPEGYSVSREKKERFSLILESASTNQTSMYLCASTRDTSGEQYFGPGTRLTVT.

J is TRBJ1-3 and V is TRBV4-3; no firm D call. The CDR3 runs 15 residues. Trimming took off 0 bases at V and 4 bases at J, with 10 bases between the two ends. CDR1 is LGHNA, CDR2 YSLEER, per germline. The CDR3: CASSQDPQSGNTIYF. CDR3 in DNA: TGCGCCAGCAGCCAAGATCCCCAGTCAGGAAACACCATATATTTT.

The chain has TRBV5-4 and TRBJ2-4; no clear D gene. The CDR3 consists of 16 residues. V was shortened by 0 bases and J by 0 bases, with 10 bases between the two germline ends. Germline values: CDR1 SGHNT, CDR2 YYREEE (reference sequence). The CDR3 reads CASSLGAPLAKNIQYF. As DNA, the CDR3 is TGTGCCAGCAGCTTGGGGGCACCGCTAGCCAAAAACATTCAGTACTTC. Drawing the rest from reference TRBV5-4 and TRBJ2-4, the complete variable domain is ETGVTQSPTHLIKTRGQQVTLRCSSQSGHNTVSWYQQALGQGPQFIFQYYREEENGRGNFPPRFSGLQFPNYSSELNVNALELDDSALYLCASSLGAPLAKNIQYFGAGTRLSVL.

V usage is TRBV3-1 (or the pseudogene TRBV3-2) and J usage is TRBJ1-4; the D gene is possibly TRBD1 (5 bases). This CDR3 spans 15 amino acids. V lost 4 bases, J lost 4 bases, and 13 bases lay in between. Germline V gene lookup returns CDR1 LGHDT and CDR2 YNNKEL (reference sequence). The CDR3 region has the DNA TGTGCCAGCAGCCCAGCCGGGCAGGGTAATGAAAAACTGTTTTTT. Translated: CASSPAGQGNEKLFF.

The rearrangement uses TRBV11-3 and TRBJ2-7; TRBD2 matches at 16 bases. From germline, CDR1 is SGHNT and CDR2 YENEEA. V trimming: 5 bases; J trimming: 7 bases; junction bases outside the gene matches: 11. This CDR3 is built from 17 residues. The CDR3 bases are TGTGCCAGCAGCGAGATTCCGGGACTAGCGGGAGGGGGAGAGCAGTACTTC. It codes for CASSEIPGLAGGGEQYF.

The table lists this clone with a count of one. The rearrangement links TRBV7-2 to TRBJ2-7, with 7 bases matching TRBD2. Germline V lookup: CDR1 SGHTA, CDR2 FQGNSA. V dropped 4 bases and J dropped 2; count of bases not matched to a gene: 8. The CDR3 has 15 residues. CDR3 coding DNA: TGTGCCAGCAGCTCGGACGGGGGGTTCCCCTACGAGCAGTACTTC. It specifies CASSSDGGFPYEQYF.

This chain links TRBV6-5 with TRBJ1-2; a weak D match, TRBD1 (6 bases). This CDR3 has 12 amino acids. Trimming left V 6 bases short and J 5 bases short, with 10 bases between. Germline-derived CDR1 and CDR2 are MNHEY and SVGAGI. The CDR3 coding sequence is TGTGCCAGCAGAACCACAGGGTATGGCTACACCTTC. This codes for CASRTTGYGYTF.

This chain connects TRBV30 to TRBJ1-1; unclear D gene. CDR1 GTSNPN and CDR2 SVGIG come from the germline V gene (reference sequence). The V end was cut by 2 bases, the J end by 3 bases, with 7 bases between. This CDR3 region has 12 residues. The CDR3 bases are TGTGCCTGGAGTTCAGGCTACACTGAAGCTTTCTTT. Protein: CAWSSGYTEAFF.

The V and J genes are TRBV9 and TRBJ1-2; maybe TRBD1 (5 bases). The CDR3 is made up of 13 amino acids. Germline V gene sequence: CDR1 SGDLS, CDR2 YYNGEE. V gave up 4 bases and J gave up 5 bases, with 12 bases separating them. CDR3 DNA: TGTGCCAGCAGCAAAGGGGAGTGGTATGGCTACACCTTC. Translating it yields CASSKGEWYGYTF.

The CDR3 DNA follows: TGTGCCAGCAGCTTGTCATTCGCTGGGGCCAACGTCCTGACTTTC. This gives the protein CASSLSFAGANVLTF. The chain is built from TRBV7-2 and TRBJ2-6; no clear D. The V gene's germline CDR1 is SGHTA and CDR2 FQGNSA. The ends were cut back, 3 bases at V and 2 bases at J, with 8 bases in the middle. The CDR3 has 15 residues.

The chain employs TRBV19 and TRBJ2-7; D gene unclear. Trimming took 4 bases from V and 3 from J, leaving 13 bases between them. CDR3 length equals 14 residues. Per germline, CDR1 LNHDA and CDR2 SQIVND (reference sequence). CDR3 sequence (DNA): TGTGCCAGTAGTAGCCAGCACGCCGGCTACGAGCAGTACTTC. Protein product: CASSSQHAGYEQYF.